This T cell receptor beta chain was profiled in a study of T cell responses to AZD1222 COVID-19 vaccine. This CDR3 comprises 14 residues. The V gene lost 6 bases and the J gene lost 1 base, with 12 bases spanning the gap. CDR1 is LNHDA, CDR2 SQIVND, per germline (reference sequence). Assay used: immunoSEQ multiplex PCR; TCRdb lists only in-frame clones, some missing. The table includes some 200,000 clones, approximately 93% detected once. The TCR originated in an adult who received the AZD1222 COVID-19 vaccine. The chain uses TRBV19 and TRBJ1-1, with no clear D. The sequenced sample was peripheral blood, obtained 28 days after the second AZD1222 dose. CDR3 in amino acids: CASRQGDWNTEAFF. CDR3 nucleotides: TGTGCCAGTAGACAAGGAGATTGGAACACTGAAGCTTTCTTT.